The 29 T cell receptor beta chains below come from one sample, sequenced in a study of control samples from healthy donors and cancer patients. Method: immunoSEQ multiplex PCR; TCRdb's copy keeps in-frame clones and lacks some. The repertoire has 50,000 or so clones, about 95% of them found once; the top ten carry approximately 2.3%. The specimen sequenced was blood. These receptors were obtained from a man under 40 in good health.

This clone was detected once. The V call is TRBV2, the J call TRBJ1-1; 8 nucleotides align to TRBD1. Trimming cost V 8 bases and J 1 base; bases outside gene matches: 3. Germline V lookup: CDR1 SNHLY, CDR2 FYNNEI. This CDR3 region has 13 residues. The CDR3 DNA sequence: TGTGCCAGCGGGGGGACAGGGAACACTGAAGCTTTCTTT. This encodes CASGGTGNTEAFF.

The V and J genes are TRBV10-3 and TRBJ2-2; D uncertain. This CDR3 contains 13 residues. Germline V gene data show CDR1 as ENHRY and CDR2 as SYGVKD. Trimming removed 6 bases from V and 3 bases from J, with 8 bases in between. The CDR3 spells CAISGSDTGELFF. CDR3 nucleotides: TGTGCCATCAGCGGTTCCGACACCGGGGAGCTGTTTTTT.

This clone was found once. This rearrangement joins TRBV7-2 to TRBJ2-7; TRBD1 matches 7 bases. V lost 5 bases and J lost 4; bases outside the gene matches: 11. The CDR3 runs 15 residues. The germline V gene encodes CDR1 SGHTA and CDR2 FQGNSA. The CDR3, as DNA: TGTGCCAGCAGCGCCCAGACAGGGAGTACTTACGAGCAGTACTTC. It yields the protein CASSAQTGSTYEQYF.

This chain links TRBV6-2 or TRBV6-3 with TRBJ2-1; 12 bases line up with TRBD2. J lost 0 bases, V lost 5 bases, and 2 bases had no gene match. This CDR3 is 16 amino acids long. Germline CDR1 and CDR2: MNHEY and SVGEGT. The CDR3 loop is CASSGLAGSSYNEQFF. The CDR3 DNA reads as TGTGCCAGCAGTGGACTAGCGGGGAGCTCCTACAATGAGCAGTTCTTC.

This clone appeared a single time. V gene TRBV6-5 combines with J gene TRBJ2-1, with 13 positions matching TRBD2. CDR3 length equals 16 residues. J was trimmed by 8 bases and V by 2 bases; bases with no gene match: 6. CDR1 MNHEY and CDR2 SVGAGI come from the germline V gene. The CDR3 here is CASSYGGTSGKDEQFF. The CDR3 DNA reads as TGTGCCAGCAGTTACGGGGGGACTAGCGGGAAAGATGAGCAGTTCTTC.

CDR3 amino acids: CASRQAILMNEQFF. CDR3 nucleotide sequence: TGCGCCAGCAGGCAGGCTATCCTAATGAATGAGCAGTTCTTC. The chain joins TRBV5-1 to TRBJ2-1; D ambiguous. The V and J ends lost 5 bases and 7 bases respectively, with 16 bases between them. Germline assignment: CDR1 SGHRS and CDR2 YFSETQ. This CDR3 region has 14 residues.

The chain's CDR3 is CASSQGIGSHQETQYF. CDR3 DNA: TGCGCCAGCAGCCAAGGAATTGGATCCCACCAAGAGACCCAGTACTTC. This chain connects TRBV4-3 to TRBJ2-5; D ambiguous. The CDR3 length is 16 residues. Per germline, CDR1 LGHNA and CDR2 YSLEER. V gave up 1 base and J gave up 0 bases, with 12 bases separating them.

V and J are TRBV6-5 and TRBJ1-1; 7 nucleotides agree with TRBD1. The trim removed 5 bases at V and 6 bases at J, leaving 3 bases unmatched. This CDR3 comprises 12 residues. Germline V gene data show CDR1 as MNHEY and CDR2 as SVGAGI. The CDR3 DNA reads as TGTGCCAGCAGTCACAGGGGATCTGAAGCTTTCTTT. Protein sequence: CASSHRGSEAFF.

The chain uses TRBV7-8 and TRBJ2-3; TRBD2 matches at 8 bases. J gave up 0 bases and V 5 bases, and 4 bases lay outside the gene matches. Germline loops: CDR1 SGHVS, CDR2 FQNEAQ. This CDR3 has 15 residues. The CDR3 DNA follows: TGTGCCAGCAGCCCCTGGACTAGCAGCACAGATACGCAGTATTTT. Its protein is CASSPWTSSTDTQYF.

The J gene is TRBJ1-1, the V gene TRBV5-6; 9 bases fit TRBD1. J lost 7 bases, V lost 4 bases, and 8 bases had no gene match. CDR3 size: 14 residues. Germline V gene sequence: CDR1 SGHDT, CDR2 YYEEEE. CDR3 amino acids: CASSLGDREGEAFF. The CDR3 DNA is TGTGCCAGCAGCCTAGGGGACAGGGAGGGTGAAGCTTTCTTT.

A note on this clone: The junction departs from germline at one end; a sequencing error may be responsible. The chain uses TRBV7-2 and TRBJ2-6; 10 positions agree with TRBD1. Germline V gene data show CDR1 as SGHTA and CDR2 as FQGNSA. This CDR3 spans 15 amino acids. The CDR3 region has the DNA TGTGCCAGCAGCTTAGTCGGGACAGGGGACAACGTCCTGACTTTC. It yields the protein CASSLVGTGDNVLTF.

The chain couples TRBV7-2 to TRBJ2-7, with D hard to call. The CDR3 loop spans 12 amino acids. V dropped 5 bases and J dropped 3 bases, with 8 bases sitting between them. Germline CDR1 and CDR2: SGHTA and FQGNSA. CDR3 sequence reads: CASSNDIYEQYF. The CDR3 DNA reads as TGTGCCAGCAGCAACGACATCTACGAGCAGTACTTC.

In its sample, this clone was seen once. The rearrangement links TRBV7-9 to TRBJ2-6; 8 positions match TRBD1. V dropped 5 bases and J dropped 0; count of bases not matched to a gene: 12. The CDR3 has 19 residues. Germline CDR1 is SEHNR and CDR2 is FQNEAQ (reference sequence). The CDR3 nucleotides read TGTGCCAGCAGCCCCACGCCGGGACAGGTTGTCTCTGGGGCCAACGTCCTGACTTTC. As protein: CASSPTPGQVVSGANVLTF.

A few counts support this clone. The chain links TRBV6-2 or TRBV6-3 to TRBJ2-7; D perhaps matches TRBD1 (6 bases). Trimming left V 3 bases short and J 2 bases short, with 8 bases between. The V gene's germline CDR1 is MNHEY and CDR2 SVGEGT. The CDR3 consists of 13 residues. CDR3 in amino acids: CASSYGGPYEQYF. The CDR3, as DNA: TGTGCCAGCAGTTATGGGGGCCCCTACGAGCAGTACTTC.

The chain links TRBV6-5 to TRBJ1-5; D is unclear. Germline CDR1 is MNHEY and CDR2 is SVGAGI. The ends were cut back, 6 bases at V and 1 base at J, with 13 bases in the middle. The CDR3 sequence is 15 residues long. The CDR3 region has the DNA TGTGCCAGCAGCTATAGAGGAGGGAGCAATCAGCCCCAGCATTTT. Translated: CASSYRGGSNQPQHF.

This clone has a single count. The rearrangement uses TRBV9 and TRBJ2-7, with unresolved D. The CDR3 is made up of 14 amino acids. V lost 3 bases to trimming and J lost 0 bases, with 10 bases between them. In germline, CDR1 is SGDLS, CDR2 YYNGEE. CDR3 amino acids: CASSATTNSYEQYF. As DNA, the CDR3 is TGTGCCAGCAGCGCTACTACCAACTCCTACGAGCAGTACTTC.

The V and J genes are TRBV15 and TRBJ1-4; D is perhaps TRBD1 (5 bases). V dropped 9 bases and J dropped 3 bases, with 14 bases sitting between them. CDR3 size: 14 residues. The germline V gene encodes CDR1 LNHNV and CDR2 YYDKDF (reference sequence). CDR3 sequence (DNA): TGTGCCACTGGCGAGGTGGGGGCTAATGAAAAACTGTTTTTT. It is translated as CATGEVGANEKLFF.

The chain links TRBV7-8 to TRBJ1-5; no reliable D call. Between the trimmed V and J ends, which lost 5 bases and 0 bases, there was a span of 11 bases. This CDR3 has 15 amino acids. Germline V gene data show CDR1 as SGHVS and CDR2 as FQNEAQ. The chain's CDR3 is CASSLNIDSNQPQHF. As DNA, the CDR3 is TGTGCCAGCAGCCTGAACATCGATAGCAATCAGCCCCAGCATTTT. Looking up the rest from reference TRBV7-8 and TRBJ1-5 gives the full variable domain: GAGVSQSPRYKVAKRGQDVALRCDPISGHVSLFWYQQALGQGPEFLTYFQNEAQLDKSGLPSDRFFAERPEGSVSTLKIQRTQQEDSAVYLCASSLNIDSNQPQHFGDGTRLSIL.

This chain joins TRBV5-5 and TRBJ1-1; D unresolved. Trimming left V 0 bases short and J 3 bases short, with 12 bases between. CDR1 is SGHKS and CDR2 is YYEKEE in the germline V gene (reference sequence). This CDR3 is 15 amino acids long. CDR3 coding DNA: TGTGCCAGCAGCTTGGAGGTGGTGGCAGACACTGAAGCTTTCTTT. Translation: CASSLEVVADTEAFF.

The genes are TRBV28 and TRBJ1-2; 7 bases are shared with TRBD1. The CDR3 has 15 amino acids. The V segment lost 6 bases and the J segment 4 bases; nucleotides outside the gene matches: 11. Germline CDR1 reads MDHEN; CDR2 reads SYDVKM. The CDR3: CASSPGGGRGYGYTF. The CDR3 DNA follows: TGTGCCAGCAGCCCGGGAGGGGGCCGGGGCTATGGCTACACCTTC.

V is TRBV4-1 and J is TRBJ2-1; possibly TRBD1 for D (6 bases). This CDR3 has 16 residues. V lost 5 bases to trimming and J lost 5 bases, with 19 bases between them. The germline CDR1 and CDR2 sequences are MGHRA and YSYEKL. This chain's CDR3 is CASSAPGRGSHNEQFF. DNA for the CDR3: TGCGCCAGCAGCGCCCCCGGAAGGGGGTCCCACAATGAGCAGTTCTTC.

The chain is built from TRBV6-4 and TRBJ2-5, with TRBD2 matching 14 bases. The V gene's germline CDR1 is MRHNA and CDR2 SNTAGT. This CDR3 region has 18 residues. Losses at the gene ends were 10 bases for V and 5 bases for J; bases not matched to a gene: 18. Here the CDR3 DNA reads TGTGCCACCCAGGCCGGGACTAGCGGGAGTGGTATGGCGGAGACCCAGTACTTC. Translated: CATQAGTSGSGMAETQYF.

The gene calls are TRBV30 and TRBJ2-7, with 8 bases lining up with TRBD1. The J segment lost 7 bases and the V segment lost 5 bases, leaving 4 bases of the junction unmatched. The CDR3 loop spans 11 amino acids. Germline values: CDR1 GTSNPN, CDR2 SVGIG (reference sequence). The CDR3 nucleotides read TGTGCCTGGGCCACAGGGGGGGAGCAGTACTTC. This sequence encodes CAWATGGEQYF.

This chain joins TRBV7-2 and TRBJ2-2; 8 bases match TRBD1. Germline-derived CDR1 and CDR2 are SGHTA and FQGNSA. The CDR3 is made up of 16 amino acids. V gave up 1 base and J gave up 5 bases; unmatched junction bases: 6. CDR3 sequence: CASSLDRTGLTGELFF. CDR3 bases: TGTGCCAGCAGCTTAGATCGGACAGGGTTGACCGGGGAGCTGTTTTTT.

Written as DNA, the CDR3 is TGTGCCAGCAAAATCAGGGGATTTGGTACCTACAATGAGCAGTTCTTC. As protein: CASKIRGFGTYNEQFF. This chain joins TRBV27 and TRBJ2-1; tentatively, D is TRBD1 (6 bases). The V and J ends lost 7 bases and 2 bases respectively, with 18 bases between them. Germline values: CDR1 MNHEY, CDR2 SMNVEV (reference sequence). The CDR3 loop spans 16 amino acids.

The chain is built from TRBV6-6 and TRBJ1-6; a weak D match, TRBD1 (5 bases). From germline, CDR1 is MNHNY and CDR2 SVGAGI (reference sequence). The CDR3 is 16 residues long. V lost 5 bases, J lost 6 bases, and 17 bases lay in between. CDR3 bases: TGTGCCAGCAGTCTAACGACAGCCCTACTTAATTCACCCCTCCACTTT. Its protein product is CASSLTTALLNSPLHF.

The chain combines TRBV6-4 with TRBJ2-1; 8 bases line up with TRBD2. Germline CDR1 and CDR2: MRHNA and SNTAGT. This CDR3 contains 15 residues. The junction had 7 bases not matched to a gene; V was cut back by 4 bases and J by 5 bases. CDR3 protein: CASSVAGRADNEQFF. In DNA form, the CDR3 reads TGTGCCAGCAGTGTGGCCGGGAGGGCCGACAATGAGCAGTTCTTC.

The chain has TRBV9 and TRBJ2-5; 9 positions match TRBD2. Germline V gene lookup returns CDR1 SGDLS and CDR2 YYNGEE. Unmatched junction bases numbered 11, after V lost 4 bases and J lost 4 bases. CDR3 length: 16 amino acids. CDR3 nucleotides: TGTGCCAGCAGCCCGACGCGGCGGGGGGGGCGAGAGACCCAGTACTTC. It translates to CASSPTRRGGRETQYF.

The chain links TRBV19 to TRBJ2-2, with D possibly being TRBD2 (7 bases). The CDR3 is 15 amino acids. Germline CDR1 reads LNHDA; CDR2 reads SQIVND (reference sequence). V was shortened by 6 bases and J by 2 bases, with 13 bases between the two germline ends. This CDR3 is CASRRGGENTGELFF. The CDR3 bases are TGTGCCAGTAGGAGGGGGGGAGAAAACACCGGGGAGCTGTTTTTT. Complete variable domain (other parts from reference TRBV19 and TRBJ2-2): DGGITQSPKYLFRKEGQNVTLSCEQNLNHDAMYWYRQDPGQGLRLIYYSQIVNDFQKGDIAEGYSVSREKKESFPLTVTSAQKNPTAFYLCASRRGGENTGELFFGEGSRLTVL.